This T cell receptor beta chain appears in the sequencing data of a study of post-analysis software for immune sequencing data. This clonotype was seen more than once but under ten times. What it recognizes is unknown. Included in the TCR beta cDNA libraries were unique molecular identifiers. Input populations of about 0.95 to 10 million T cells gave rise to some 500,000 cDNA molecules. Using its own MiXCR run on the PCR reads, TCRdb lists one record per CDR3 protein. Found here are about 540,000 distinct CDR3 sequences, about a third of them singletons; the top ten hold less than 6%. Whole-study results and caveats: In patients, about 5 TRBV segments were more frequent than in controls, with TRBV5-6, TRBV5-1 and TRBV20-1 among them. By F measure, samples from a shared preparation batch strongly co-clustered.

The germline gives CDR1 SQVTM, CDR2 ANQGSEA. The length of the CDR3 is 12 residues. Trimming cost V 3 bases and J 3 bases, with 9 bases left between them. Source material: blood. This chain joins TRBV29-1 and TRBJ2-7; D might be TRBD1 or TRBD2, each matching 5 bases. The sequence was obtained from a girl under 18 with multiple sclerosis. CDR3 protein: CSVEERGYEQYF. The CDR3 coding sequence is TGCAGCGTTGAGGAGAGGGGCTACGAGCAGTACTTC.